One and the same sample provided the 29 T cell receptor beta chains below, sequenced in a study of cytomegalovirus exposure and HLA in healthy donors. The PCR contained 60 Vbeta and 13 Jbeta primers. Here immunoSEQ multiplex PCR was the method, and the copy in TCRdb shows in-frame clones only, minus some. The table shows around 160,000 clones, with approximately 80% occurring only once. The source material was PBMCs. The receptors derive from a man aged 35-49 years in good health and CMV-seropositive.

The chain employs TRBV7-2 and TRBJ1-5, with 9 bases fitting TRBD1. This CDR3 has 15 amino acids. Losses at the gene ends were 2 bases for V and 6 bases for J; bases not matched to a gene: 5. CDR1 SGHTA and CDR2 FQGNSA come from the germline V gene. CDR3 nucleotide sequence: TGTGCCAGCAGCTTATGGGGACAGGGCATTCAGCCCCAGCATTTT. It codes for CASSLWGQGIQPQHF.

This rearrangement joins TRBV19 to TRBJ1-1; D uncertain. This CDR3 has 14 residues. Looked up from germline, CDR1 is LNHDA and CDR2 is SQIVND (reference sequence). The V end lost 9 bases, the J end lost 4 bases, and 18 bases lay between the germline ends. CDR3 nucleotide sequence: TGTGCCAGCTTGAGCCAAGAACGTGGCACTGAAGCTTTCTTT. Its protein product is CASLSQERGTEAFF.

The genes are TRBV15 and TRBJ1-5, with D possibly TRBD1 on 5 matching bases. V shed 5 bases and J shed 4 bases, with 12 bases lying between them. Germline lookup yields CDR1 LNHNV and CDR2 YYDKDF (reference sequence). The CDR3 runs to 14 residues. The DNA for the CDR3 is TGTGCCACCAGCCCGGGACTGTTGAATCAGCCCCAGCATTTT. Translation: CATSPGLLNQPQHF.

The V call is TRBV18, the J call TRBJ2-1; no definite D call. This CDR3 has 15 amino acids. V lost 3 bases and J lost 0, with 9 bases in between. Germline V gives CDR1 KGHSH, CDR2 LQKENI. The CDR3 nucleotides are TGTGCCAGCTCACCTATAACGAGCTCCTACAATGAGCAGTTCTTC. It is translated as CASSPITSSYNEQFF.

For the CDR3, the DNA is TGTGCCAGCAGCGTAGACGGGAGTCCCAATGAGCAGTTCTTC. Translated: CASSVDGSPNEQFF. The chain uses TRBV9 and TRBJ2-1, with a tentative D call TRBD2 (6 bases). The CDR3 contains 14 residues. CDR1 is SGDLS and CDR2 is YYNGEE in the germline V gene. V lost 0 bases, J lost 6 bases, and 10 bases lay in between.

The CDR3 DNA reads as TGCGCCAGCAGCTTGGGGCAGGCGGGGGGACCGTGGCATTTT. Translating it yields CASSLGQAGGPWHF. V gene TRBV5-1 combines with J gene TRBJ1-5; D may be TRBD1 (5 bases). CDR1 is SGHRS, CDR2 YFSETQ, per germline. The CDR3 has 14 residues. V was clipped by 0 bases and J by 15 bases, with 19 bases between them.

The rearrangement links TRBV14 to TRBJ1-1; maybe TRBD1 (5 bases). V was pared by 2 bases and J by 6 bases, with 16 bases between. In germline, CDR1 is SGHDN, CDR2 FVKESK. CDR3 length: 15 amino acids. CDR3 DNA: TGTGCCAGCAGCCAACGGAGGGACTGGGGGTCTGAAGCTTTCTTT. Encoded protein: CASSQRRDWGSEAFF.

CDR3 in amino acids: CASRIGIAAGELFF. The CDR3 DNA reads as TGTGCCAGCAGAATAGGTATAGCGGCCGGGGAGCTGTTTTTT. The chain is built from TRBV7-3 and TRBJ2-2, with D maybe TRBD2 (6 bases). Trimming left V 6 bases short and J 6 bases short, with 14 bases between. CDR3 length equals 14 residues. Germline CDR1 and CDR2: SGHTA and FQGTGA.

V gene TRBV7-2 combines with J gene TRBJ2-5, with D uncertain. V was shortened by 5 bases and J by 2 bases, with 12 bases between the two germline ends. The CDR3 runs 14 residues. In germline, CDR1 is SGHTA, CDR2 FQGNSA. In DNA, the CDR3 is TGTGCCAGCAGCCACCTAACGGTTCAAGAGACCCAGTACTTC. Translated: CASSHLTVQETQYF.

This clone has just one count. The V call is TRBV29-1, the J call TRBJ1-2; 7 bases agree with TRBD1. This CDR3 contains 15 residues. Germline CDR1 SQVTM, CDR2 ANQGSEA. V gave up 4 bases and J gave up 4 bases; unmatched junction bases: 12. The CDR3 DNA sequence: TGCAGCGTTGGACAGGGAACAAGTCTTAGCTATGGCTACACCTTC. Its translation: CSVGQGTSLSYGYTF.

This rearrangement joins TRBV10-3 to TRBJ2-2; D remains unclear. The CDR3 is 14 amino acids. V lost 7 bases and J 3 bases, leaving 12 bases between the germline ends. Per the germline V gene, CDR1 is ENHRY and CDR2 is SYGVKD. The CDR3 nucleotides read TGTGCCATCAAGATTATCCAGGACACCGGGGAGCTGTTTTTT. Residues: CAIKIIQDTGELFF.

The gene calls are TRBV28 and TRBJ2-7; maybe TRBD2 (6 bases). V lost 5 bases and J lost 3, with 17 bases in between. The CDR3 covers 15 residues. Germline values: CDR1 MDHEN, CDR2 SYDVKM. The CDR3 loop is CASSPLRAGFYEQYF. The CDR3 nucleotides are TGTGCCAGCAGTCCCCTGAGGGCGGGGTTCTACGAGCAGTACTTC.

Comments on this clone: At one of its ends the junction is not consistent with the germline gene, which may arise from a read error. This chain joins TRBV7-9 and TRBJ2-1, with 8 nucleotides matching TRBD2. This CDR3 spans 13 amino acids. Germline V gene data show CDR1 as SEHNR and CDR2 as FQNEAQ (reference sequence). CDR3 sequence: CSSRNSGNNEQFF. CDR3 DNA: TGTTCCAGCAGAAATAGCGGGAACAATGAGCAGTTCTTC.

The chain is built from TRBV7-7 and TRBJ2-7, with D possibly being TRBD2 (6 bases). The CDR3 has 13 amino acids. The V gene lost 4 bases and the J gene lost 6 bases, with 13 bases spanning the gap. Germline V lookup: CDR1 SSHAT, CDR2 FNYEAQ (reference sequence). The CDR3 coding sequence is TGTGCCAGCAGCTCGACGGGAGAGGGCGAGCAGTACTTC. Protein sequence: CASSSTGEGEQYF.

Only one count was recorded for this clone. The rearrangement joins TRBV11-3 to TRBJ2-7; D is ambiguous. V gave up 1 base and J gave up 6 bases, with 10 bases separating them. CDR1 is SGHNT, CDR2 YENEEA, per germline. CDR3 length: 13 amino acids. For the CDR3, the DNA is TGTGCCAGCAGCTTAGGAGGTAACGCCGAGCAGTACTTC. Residues: CASSLGGNAEQYF.

The chain has TRBV4-3 and TRBJ2-7, with TRBD2 identical over 7 bases. J lost 2 bases, V lost 0 bases, and 1 base had no gene match. The CDR3 covers 14 residues. CDR1 and CDR2 from the germline V gene are LGHNA and YSLEER. The CDR3 reads CASSQDRGAYEQYF. CDR3 in DNA: TGCGCCAGCAGCCAAGACCGGGGGGCCTACGAGCAGTACTTC.

V usage is TRBV9 and J usage is TRBJ2-7; possibly TRBD2 for D (6 bases). CDR1 and CDR2 (germline): SGDLS, YYNGEE. V lost 4 bases to trimming and J lost 3 bases, with 20 bases between them. CDR3 length: 16 residues. Written as DNA, the CDR3 is TGTGCCAGCAGCCCCCTAGGAGGGTCGTCGGTCTACGAGCAGTACTTC. Translated, it gives CASSPLGGSSVYEQYF.

This clone has a handful of counts. This chain uses TRBV25-1 with TRBJ2-1; 7 positions match TRBD1. V dropped 5 bases and J dropped 2; count of bases not matched to a gene: 6. From germline, CDR1 is MGHDK and CDR2 SYGVNS. The CDR3 consists of 15 residues. Here the CDR3 DNA reads TGTGCCAGCAGTCCCGGGACAGCAACCTACAATGAGCAGTTCTTC. Translated, it gives CASSPGTATYNEQFF. Drawing the rest from reference TRBV25-1 and TRBJ2-1, the complete variable domain is EADIYQTPRYLVIGTGKKITLECSQTMGHDKMYWYQQDPGMELHLIHYSYGVNSTEKGDLSSESTVSRIRTEHFPLTLESARPSHTSQYLCASSPGTATYNEQFFGPGTRLTVL.

In its sample, this clone was seen a few times. The J gene is TRBJ1-1, the V gene TRBV2; 7 nucleotides agree with TRBD1. Per germline, CDR1 SNHLY and CDR2 FYNNEI. The CDR3 sequence is 14 residues long. Losses at the gene ends were 6 bases for V and 6 bases for J; bases not matched to a gene: 10. The CDR3 coding sequence is TGTGCCAGCAGCTCAGGGGGAGGAATTTCTGAAGCTTTCTTT. This codes for CASSSGGGISEAFF.

This chain connects TRBV6-1 to TRBJ2-1, with 10 bases matching TRBD1. Trimming removed 8 bases from V and 3 bases from J; junction bases left unmatched: 1. The germline V gene encodes CDR1 MNHNS and CDR2 SASEGT. The CDR3 consists of 13 residues. CDR3 bases: TGTGCCAGCGGGGACAGGGGCTACAATGAGCAGTTCTTC. Translating gives CASGDRGYNEQFF.

This clone has a single count. This rearrangement joins TRBV18 to TRBJ2-1; tentative D call: TRBD2 (6 bases). CDR3 size: 16 residues. Germline CDR1 is KGHSH and CDR2 is LQKENI. Between the trimmed V and J ends, which lost 6 bases and 0 bases, there was a span of 15 bases. The chain's CDR3 is CASSRKVGSSYNEQFF. The CDR3 DNA reads TGTGCCAGCTCCCGTAAAGTCGGGAGCTCCTACAATGAGCAGTTCTTC.

The rearrangement links TRBV4-2 to TRBJ2-7; 11 bases agree with TRBD1. Trimming took 1 base from V and 4 from J; bases not matched to a gene: 9. This CDR3 has 17 residues. Germline values: CDR1 LGHNA, CDR2 YNFKEQ. CDR3 residues: CASSQAHGTGGIYEQYF. CDR3 nucleotide sequence: TGTGCCAGCAGCCAAGCTCACGGGACAGGGGGAATTTACGAGCAGTACTTC.

The chain couples TRBV21-1 to TRBJ2-7; the table's D call, TRBD1, has no DNA check behind it. TRBV21-1 represents a pseudogene. This CDR3 spans 13 amino acids. The CDR3, as DNA: TGTGCCACCCGGGACAGGGTTTCATACGAGCAGTACTTC. Protein: CATRDRVSYEQYF.

This chain joins TRBV5-4 and TRBJ2-1, with D possibly matching TRBD1 (6 bases). Per germline, CDR1 SGHNT and CDR2 YYREEE (reference sequence). V was trimmed by 0 bases and J by 6 bases, leaving 10 bases between them. The CDR3 runs to 14 residues. The CDR3 coding sequence is TGTGCCAGCAGCTTGGGCCAGGGGATCAATGAGCAGTTCTTC. This encodes CASSLGQGINEQFF.

Here the CDR3 reads CASSSYRGAYEQYF. The CDR3 DNA is TGTGCCAGCAGCTCTTACAGGGGCGCCTACGAGCAGTACTTC. This chain connects TRBV7-9 to TRBJ2-7; the match to TRBD1 covers 7 bases. The CDR3 loop spans 14 amino acids. Germline values: CDR1 SEHNR, CDR2 FQNEAQ (reference sequence). Losses at the gene ends were 4 bases for V and 2 bases for J; bases not matched to a gene: 5. The complete variable domain, with remaining parts taken from reference TRBV7-9 and TRBJ2-7, reads DTGVSQNPRHKITKRGQNVTFRCDPISEHNRLYWYRQTLGQGPEFLTYFQNEAQLEKSRLLSDRFSAERPKGSFSTLEIQRTEQGDSAMYLCASSSYRGAYEQYFGPGTRLTVT.

This chain uses TRBV7-2 with TRBJ2-4; D is unclear. Deletions cut 1 base from V and 3 bases from J, with 7 bases between. CDR3 size: 14 residues. Germline V CDR1 and CDR2: SGHTA, FQGNSA. The CDR3, as DNA: TGTGCCAGCAGCTTAGAGTACAGCAAAAACATTCAGTACTTC. Translated: CASSLEYSKNIQYF. The full variable domain, completed using reference TRBV7-2 and TRBJ2-4, is GAGVSQSPSNKVTEKGKDVELRCDPISGHTALYWYRQSLGQGLEFLIYFQGNSAPDKSGLPSDRFSAERTGGSVSTLTIQRTQQEDSAVYLCASSLEYSKNIQYFGAGTRLSVL.

V is TRBV5-1 and J is TRBJ2-2; D ambiguous. Germline loops: CDR1 SGHRS, CDR2 YFSETQ. The CDR3 runs to 15 residues. V shed 0 bases and J shed 1 base, with 7 bases lying between them. Here the CDR3 DNA reads TGCGCCAGCAGCTTGGCCTCGGGGAACACCGGGGAGCTGTTTTTT. Protein sequence: CASSLASGNTGELFF.

V gene TRBV12-5 combines with J gene TRBJ1-5; 8 bases agree with TRBD1. The CDR3 runs to 15 residues. In germline, CDR1 is LGHNT, CDR2 FRNRAP. V lost 4 bases to trimming and J lost 5 bases; unmatched junction nucleotides: 7. The DNA of the CDR3 is TGTGCTAGTGGTTCGAACGACAGGGGCCATCAGCCCCAGCATTTT. Its protein product is CASGSNDRGHQPQHF.

This chain joins TRBV7-9 and TRBJ2-5; 9 positions agree with TRBD1. Germline CDR1 reads SEHNR; CDR2 reads FQNEAQ (reference sequence). The ends lost 5 bases at V and 4 bases at J; junction bases unmatched: 8. The CDR3 has 15 residues. The CDR3 sequence: CASSQGTGPRETQYF. CDR3 sequence (DNA): TGTGCCAGCAGCCAAGGGACAGGGCCGCGAGAGACCCAGTACTTC.